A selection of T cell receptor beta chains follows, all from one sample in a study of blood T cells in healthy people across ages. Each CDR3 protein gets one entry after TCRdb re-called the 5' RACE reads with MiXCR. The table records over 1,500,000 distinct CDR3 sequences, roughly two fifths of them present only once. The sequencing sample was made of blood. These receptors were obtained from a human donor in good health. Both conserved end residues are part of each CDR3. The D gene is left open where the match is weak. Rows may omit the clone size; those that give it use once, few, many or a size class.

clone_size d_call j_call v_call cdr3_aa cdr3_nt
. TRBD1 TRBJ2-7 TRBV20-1 CSARSGTGKEGQYF TGCAGTGCTAGATCCGGGACAGGGAAGGAGGGGCAGTACTTC
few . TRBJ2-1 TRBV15 CATSRGGSYNEQFF TGTGCCACCAGCAGGGGAGGTTCCTACAATGAGCAGTTCTTC
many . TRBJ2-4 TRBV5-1 CASSLTCPPDCIQYF TGCGCCAGCAGCTTGACGTGTCCCCCTGATTGCATTCAGTACTTC
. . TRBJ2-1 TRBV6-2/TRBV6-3 CASTWGAGSYNEQFF TGTGCCAGTACATGGGGGGCAGGTAGCTACAATGAGCAGTTCTTC
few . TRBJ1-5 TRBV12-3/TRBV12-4 CASSLAGFDQPQHF TGTGCCAGCAGTTTAGCGGGGTTTGACCAGCCCCAGCATTTT
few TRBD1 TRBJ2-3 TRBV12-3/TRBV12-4 CASSRQGAVRDTQYF TGTGCCAGCAGTCGACAGGGGGCTGTAAGAGATACGCAGTATTTT
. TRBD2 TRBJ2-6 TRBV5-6 CASSPAGGGWSGANVLTF TGTGCCAGCAGCCCGGCGGGAGGGGGCTGGTCTGGGGCCAACGTCCTGACTTTC
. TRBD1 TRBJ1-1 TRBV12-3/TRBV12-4 CASKTTGANTEAFF TGTGCCAGCAAAACTACAGGGGCGAACACTGAAGCTTTCTTT
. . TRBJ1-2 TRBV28 CASRSQGKHYGYTF TGTGCCAGCAGATCCCAGGGAAAACACTATGGCTACACCTTC
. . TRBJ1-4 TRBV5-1 CASSLEGRAEKLFF TGCGCCAGCAGCTTGGAAGGACGGGCTGAAAAACTGTTTTTT
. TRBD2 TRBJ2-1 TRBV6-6 CASSRSGGDEQFF TGTGCCAGCAGCCGTAGCGGGGGCGATGAGCAGTTCTTC
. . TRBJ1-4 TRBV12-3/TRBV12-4 CASRTGGAKLFF TGTGCCAGCAGGACGGGGGGGGCAAAACTGTTTTTT
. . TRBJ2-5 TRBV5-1 CASSLEPETQYF TGCGCCAGCAGCTTGGAACCGGAGACCCAGTACTTC
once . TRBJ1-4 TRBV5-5 CASGLAANNEKLFF TGCGCCAGCGGCTTGGCGGCAAACAATGAAAAACTGTTTTTT
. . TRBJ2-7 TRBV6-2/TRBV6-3 CASSYLGGPGEQYF TGTGCCAGCAGTTACCTAGGCGGTCCTGGGGAGCAGTACTTC
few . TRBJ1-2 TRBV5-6 CASSLAWASYGYTF TGTGCCAGCAGCTTGGCCTGGGCCTCCTATGGCTACACCTTC
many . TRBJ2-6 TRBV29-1 CSVNPVPGLCSGANVLTF TGCAGCGTCAACCCTGTCCCCGGGCTGTGCTCTGGGGCCAACGTCCTGACTTTC
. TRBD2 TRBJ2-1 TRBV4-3 CASSQDWGGASGHNEQFF TGCGCCAGCAGCCAAGATTGGGGCGGGGCTAGCGGCCACAATGAGCAGTTCTTC
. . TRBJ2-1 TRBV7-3 CASSLGTFNERFF TGTGCCAGCAGCTTAGGGACTTTTAATGAGCGGTTCTTC
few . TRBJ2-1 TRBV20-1 CSAKSRARVNEQFF TGCAGTGCCAAGTCGAGGGCGAGGGTCAATGAGCAGTTCTTC
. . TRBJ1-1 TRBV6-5 CASSSAGYTEAFF TGTGCCAGCAGTTCGGCAGGGTACACTGAAGCTTTCTTT
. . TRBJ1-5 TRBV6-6 CASSKQNSNQPQHF TGTGCCAGCAGTAAACAGAATAGCAATCAGCCCCAGCATTTT
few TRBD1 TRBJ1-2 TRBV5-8 CASSRQQGPGYGYTF TGTGCCAGCAGCCGTCAACAGGGGCCGGGCTATGGCTACACCTTC
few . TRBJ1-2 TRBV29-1 CSASPGTPRSYGYTF TGCAGTGCAAGCCCCGGGACACCAAGATCCTATGGCTACACCTTC
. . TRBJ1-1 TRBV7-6 CASSLSYGGQLPDEAFF TGTGCCAGCAGCTTAAGTTACGGGGGTCAGCTCCCCGATGAAGCTTTCTTT
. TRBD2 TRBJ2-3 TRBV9 CASSTPLWTSGGAIEADTQYF TGTGCCAGCAGCACACCTCTCTGGACTAGCGGGGGGGCCATCGAGGCAGATACGCAGTATTTT
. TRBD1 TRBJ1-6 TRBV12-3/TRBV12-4 CASSQGTGSLSPRHF TGTGCCAGCAGTCAGGGGACAGGGTCGCTTTCACCCCGCCACTTT
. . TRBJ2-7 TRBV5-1 CASNLGAGSVAYEQYF TGCGCCAGCAACTTGGGCGCAGGGTCAGTAGCCTACGAGCAGTACTTC
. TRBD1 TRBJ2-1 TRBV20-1 CSAPGTGGFLYNEQFF TGCAGTGCTCCAGGCACAGGGGGCTTCCTTTACAATGAGCAGTTCTTC
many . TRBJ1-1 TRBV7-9 CASSLGGGGGTEAFF TGTGCCAGCAGTTTAGGGGGGGGCGGAGGCACTGAAGCTTTCTTT
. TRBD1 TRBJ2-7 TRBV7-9 CASSPTGELIEQYF TGTGCCAGCAGCCCGACAGGGGAATTGATCGAGCAGTACTTC
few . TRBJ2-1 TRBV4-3 CASRPQTTYNEQFF TGCGCCAGCAGACCACAGACGACCTACAATGAGCAGTTCTTC
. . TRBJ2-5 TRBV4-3 CASSPQAIKGETQYF TGCGCCAGCAGCCCCCAGGCCATAAAGGGAGAGACCCAGTACTTC
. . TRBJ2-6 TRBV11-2 CASSHIRRTPQSGANVLTF TGTGCCAGCAGCCACATTCGCCGTACCCCCCAGTCTGGGGCCAACGTCCTGACTTTC
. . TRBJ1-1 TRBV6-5 CASSYSGGTGITGAFF TGTGCCAGCAGTTACTCTGGCGGTACAGGGATAACGGGAGCTTTCTTT
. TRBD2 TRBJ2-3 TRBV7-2 CASSRASGGVADTQYF TGTGCCAGCAGCAGGGCTAGCGGGGGGGTCGCAGATACGCAGTATTTT
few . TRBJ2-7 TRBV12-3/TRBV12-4 CASSLFLETSSYEQYF TGTGCCAGCAGTTTATTCCTCGAGACATCCTCCTACGAGCAGTACTTC
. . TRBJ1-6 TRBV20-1 CSASGTEKGGYNSPLHF TGCAGTGCTAGTGGAACAGAAAAAGGGGGGTATAATTCACCCCTCCACTTT
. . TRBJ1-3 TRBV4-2 CASSQDQSPSGNTIYF TGTGCCAGCAGCCAAGATCAGTCTCCCTCTGGAAACACCATATATTTT
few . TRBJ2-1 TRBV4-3 CTSTQGDRSYNEQFF TGCACCAGCACACAAGGGGATAGGTCCTACAATGAGCAGTTCTTC
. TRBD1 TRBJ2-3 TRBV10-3 CAIRGGTGRSTDTQYF TGTGCCATCAGGGGCGGGACAGGTCGGAGCACAGATACGCAGTATTTT
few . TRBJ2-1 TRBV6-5 CASSYSSVLGGHEQFF TGTGCCAGCAGTTACTCGTCGGTCCTGGGGGGGCACGAGCAGTTCTTC
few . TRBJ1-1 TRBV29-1 CSSETGTEAFF TGCAGCTCAGAGACCGGTACTGAAGCTTTCTTT
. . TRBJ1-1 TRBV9 CASSVGGTLNTEAFF TGTGCCAGCAGCGTAGGCGGGACTCTTAACACTGAAGCTTTCTTT
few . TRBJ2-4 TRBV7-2 CASSFVGRLAKNIQYF TGTGCCAGCAGCTTTGTCGGACGTCTAGCCAAAAACATTCAGTACTTC
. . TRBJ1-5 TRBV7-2 CASSSGVKWQPQHF TGTGCCAGCAGTTCAGGGGTCAAATGGCAGCCCCAGCATTTT
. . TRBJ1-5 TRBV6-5 CASSYSKFYSNQPQHF TGTGCCAGCAGTTACTCGAAATTTTATAGCAATCAGCCCCAGCATTTT
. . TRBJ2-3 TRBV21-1 CASKSPRPGESGGAATDTQYF TGTGCCAGCAAATCGCCCCGGCCGGGCGAAAGCGGGGGGGCGGCAACAGATACGCAGTATTTT
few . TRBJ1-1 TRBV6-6 CASSYSINRGLNTEAFF TGTGCCAGCAGTTACTCGATTAACCGCGGGCTGAACACTGAAGCTTTCTTT
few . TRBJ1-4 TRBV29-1 CSVARGGRNEKLFF TGCAGCGTTGCTAGGGGTGGCAGAAACGAAAAACTGTTTTTT
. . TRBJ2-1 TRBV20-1 CSAVPLRGMDYNEQFF TGCAGTGCTGTCCCTTTAAGGGGTATGGACTACAATGAGCAGTTCTTC
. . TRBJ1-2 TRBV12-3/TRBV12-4 CASSLGGMSYGYTF TGTGCCAGCAGTTTAGGGGGAATGAGCTATGGCTACACCTTC
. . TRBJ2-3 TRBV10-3 CAISERVPDTQYF TGTGCCATCAGTGAGAGGGTTCCAGATACGCAGTATTTT
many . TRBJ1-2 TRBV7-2 CASSLEAVYGYTF TGTGCCAGCAGCTTAGAGGCAGTCTATGGCTACACCTTC
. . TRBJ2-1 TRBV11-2 CASSQAGPPYNEQFF TGTGCCAGCAGCCAAGCAGGGCCACCTTACAATGAGCAGTTCTTC
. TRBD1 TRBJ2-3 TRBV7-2 CASSLADYRGDTQYF TGTGCCAGCAGCTTAGCGGATTACAGGGGAGATACGCAGTATTTT
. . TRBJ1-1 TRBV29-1 CSVERGSTEAFF TGCAGCGTTGAGCGGGGGAGCACTGAAGCTTTCTTT
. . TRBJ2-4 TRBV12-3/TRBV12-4 CASSSTTVAKSIQYF TGTGCCAGCAGTTCCACCACGGTAGCCAAAAGCATTCAGTACTTC
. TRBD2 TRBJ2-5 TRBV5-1 CASSDASGVQETQYF TGCGCCAGCAGCGACGCTAGCGGGGTTCAAGAGACCCAGTACTTC